This T cell receptor beta chain was sequenced for a study of early T cells in non-severe SARS-CoV-2 infection. Study-level background: Whole-blood bulk RNA, unsorted, was sequenced, and chains were unpaired.

This clonotype was picked up many times. The antigen remains undetermined. General study findings and limits: VDJdb matches were skewed toward anti-spike CD8 T cell responses.

The CDR3 has 15 amino acids. V lost 6 bases and J lost 0, with 14 bases in between. Germline V CDR1 and CDR2: MDHEN, SYDVKM. Individually, cDNA molecules had unique molecular identifiers attached to them. MiXCR, run by TCRdb on the 5' RACE reads, gives a single entry per CDR3 protein. The table shows 20,000 to 30,000 distinct CDR3 sequences, with roughly 4% occurring only once. This receptor was identified in an adult who was a healthcare worker with PCR-confirmed SARS-CoV-2 infection or an uninfected control (not recorded which). The sequenced sample was whole blood. The gene calls are TRBV28 and TRBJ1-1, with TRBD1 as a possible D gene (5 bases). DNA of the CDR3: TGTGCCAGCAGCCGGGACCAGGGTATGAACACTGAAGCTTTCTTT. The encoded protein is CASSRDQGMNTEAFF.